These 25 T cell receptor beta chains were all obtained from the same sample, sequenced in a study of blood T cell repertoires in COVID-19. Sequencing was performed with immunoSEQ multiplex PCR; in TCRdb, only in-frame clones are kept and a portion is missing. The sample includes some 150,000 clones, around 83% of them seen just once. Sample: peripheral blood. These receptor sequences come from a human donor in a cohort sampled during active COVID-19.

The J gene is TRBJ2-7, the V gene TRBV3-1 (or the pseudogene TRBV3-2); D gene unclear. The germline V gene encodes CDR1 LGHDT and CDR2 YNNKEL (reference sequence). This CDR3 spans 12 amino acids. The V and J ends lost 4 bases and 3 bases respectively, with 7 bases between them. The CDR3, as DNA: TGTGCCAGCAGCCCCACGAGCTACGAGCAGTACTTC. It encodes CASSPTSYEQYF.

V gene TRBV12-3 or TRBV12-4 combines with J gene TRBJ1-1; D gene uncertain. Trimming cost V 6 bases and J 11 bases, with 13 bases left between them. The CDR3 has 11 residues. The chain's CDR3 is CASSGEGRAFF. CDR3 DNA sequence: TGTGCCAGCAGCGGGGAGGGTCGGGCTTTCTTT.

A single count supports this clone. The chain links TRBV7-8 to TRBJ2-3; possibly TRBD2 for D (5 bases). The CDR3 loop spans 15 amino acids. Germline loops: CDR1 SGHVS, CDR2 FQNEAQ. The V and J ends lost 0 bases and 1 base respectively, with 8 bases between them. In DNA form, the CDR3 reads TGTGCCAGCAGCTTAGCGAATAGCGGCACAGATACGCAGTATTTT. Amino acid sequence: CASSLANSGTDTQYF.

CDR3 sequence (DNA): TGTGCCAGCAGCACCGGTACAGGGCGTCGGGAGCAGTACTTC. It codes for CASSTGTGRREQYF. V usage is TRBV11-2 and J usage is TRBJ2-7; tentatively, D is TRBD1 (6 bases). The CDR3 runs to 14 residues. Germline V gene data show CDR1 as SGHAT and CDR2 as FQNNGV. The V and J ends lost 5 bases and 7 bases respectively, with 18 bases between them.

The rearrangement joins TRBV29-1 to TRBJ2-3, with D hard to call. The CDR3 totals 11 residues. The germline V gene has CDR1 SQVTM and CDR2 ANQGSEA. The CDR3 reads CSIEEPDTQYF. The CDR3 DNA follows: TGCAGTATCGAGGAGCCAGATACGCAGTATTTT.

The J gene is TRBJ2-1, the V gene TRBV27; 12 positions agree with TRBD2. The germline gives CDR1 MNHEY, CDR2 SMNVEV (reference sequence). The CDR3 consists of 21 residues. Unmatched junction bases numbered 19, after V lost 2 bases and J lost 5 bases. CDR3 in DNA: TGTGCCAGCAGTTTAATCTTCCGGGGCCTAGCGGGAGGGCCTTTCCACAATGAGCAGTTCTTC. Amino acids: CASSLIFRGLAGGPFHNEQFF.

This chain connects TRBV18 to TRBJ1-2, with a possible D match to TRBD1 (5 bases). The V end lost 4 bases, the J end lost 2 bases, and 14 bases lay between the germline ends. The CDR3 consists of 15 residues. Germline V CDR1 and CDR2: KGHSH, LQKENI. CDR3 nucleotide sequence: TGTGCCAGCTCACAGACAGAAACATTGAACTATGGCTACACCTTC. Its protein is CASSQTETLNYGYTF.

This clone showed up just once. The chain combines TRBV11-2 with TRBJ2-3; D gene uncertain. The CDR3 sequence is 12 residues long. The germline V gene has CDR1 SGHAT and CDR2 FQNNGV. The V gene lost 3 bases and the J gene lost 3 bases, with 4 bases spanning the gap. The CDR3 nucleotides read TGTGCCAGCAGCTTCTCTACAGATACGCAGTATTTT. Translated, it gives CASSFSTDTQYF.

The gene calls are TRBV5-1 and TRBJ2-2; the match to TRBD2 covers 7 bases. The CDR3 is made up of 15 amino acids. The germline V gene has CDR1 SGHRS and CDR2 YFSETQ. V trimming: 4 bases; J trimming: 3 bases; junction bases outside the gene matches: 6. CDR3 residues: CASSNKGRDTGELFF. The CDR3 region has the DNA TGCGCCAGCAGCAATAAGGGGAGGGACACCGGGGAGCTGTTTTTT. Together with reference TRBV5-1 and TRBJ2-2, the CDR3 gives the full variable domain: KAGVTQTPRYLIKTRGQQVTLSCSPISGHRSVSWYQQTPGQGLQFLFEYFSETQRNKGNFPGRFSGRQFSNSRSEMNVSTLELGDSALYLCASSNKGRDTGELFFGEGSRLTVL.

The rearrangement uses TRBV19 and TRBJ2-4, with 11 bases aligning to TRBD2. The CDR3 is 14 residues long. Germline V gene lookup returns CDR1 LNHDA and CDR2 SQIVND (reference sequence). After removal of 9 bases from V and 7 bases from J, the junction contained 8 bases not matched to a gene. This CDR3 is CASRLTSGSNIQYF. The CDR3 coding sequence is TGTGCCAGCCGGCTCACTAGCGGGAGTAACATTCAGTACTTC.

The chain has TRBV19 and TRBJ2-1; 7 bases map to TRBD2. V shed 1 base and J 9 bases; nucleotides not matched to a gene: 12. CDR1 is LNHDA, CDR2 SQIVND, per germline (reference sequence). This CDR3 is 16 amino acids long. The CDR3 sequence: CASSIGGTINFREQFF. The CDR3 region has the DNA TGTGCCAGTAGTATAGGCGGGACTATAAACTTCCGTGAGCAGTTCTTC.

CDR3 nucleotide sequence: TGTGCCAGCAGCTTAGAGGTCAGGGTGGCCGGGGAGCTGTTTTTT. Its translation is CASSLEVRVAGELFF. The chain employs TRBV7-2 and TRBJ2-2; tentative D call: TRBD1 (5 bases). The ends were cut back, 1 base at V and 6 bases at J, with 12 bases in the middle. This CDR3 is built from 15 residues. Germline-derived CDR1 and CDR2 are SGHTA and FQGNSA.

The V and J genes are TRBV19 and TRBJ2-1; the match to TRBD2 covers 7 bases. With V trimmed by 7 bases and J by 7 bases, 16 bases remained unmatched. Germline V gene sequence: CDR1 LNHDA, CDR2 SQIVND (reference sequence). This CDR3 has 16 residues. The CDR3 coding sequence is TGTGCCAGTACACCCCCAAGCGGCCTCGGGGGGAATGAGCAGTTCTTC. Residues: CASTPPSGLGGNEQFF.

J is TRBJ1-3 and V is TRBV4-3; possibly TRBD1 for D (6 bases). The CDR3 is made up of 15 amino acids. With 1 base removed from V and 2 bases from J, the gap between germline ends came to 9 bases. Per the germline V gene, CDR1 is LGHNA and CDR2 is YSLEER. In DNA form, the CDR3 reads TGCGCCAGCAGCCAAGTCAGACAGGCTGGAAACACCATATATTTT. Translating it yields CASSQVRQAGNTIYF.

CDR3: CASSLIGVMNTEAFF. For the CDR3, the DNA is TGTGCCAGCAGCTTAATAGGGGTGATGAACACTGAAGCTTTCTTT. The chain recombines TRBV7-2 with TRBJ1-1; D possibly corresponds to TRBD1 (5 bases). V lost 2 bases and J lost 0, with 10 bases in between. The germline CDR1 and CDR2 sequences are SGHTA and FQGNSA. The CDR3 extends over 15 amino acids.

CDR3 sequence reads: CASSQRLGGTDTQYF. CDR3 sequence (DNA): TGTGCCAGCAGCCAGAGACTAGGAGGGACAGATACGCAGTATTTT. This chain links TRBV3-1 (or the pseudogene TRBV3-2) with TRBJ2-3; D is perhaps TRBD2 (6 bases). CDR3 length: 15 residues. Germline assignment: CDR1 LGHDT and CDR2 YNNKEL (reference sequence). V gave up 3 bases and J gave up 3 bases, with 13 bases separating them.

The gene calls are TRBV9 and TRBJ2-7, with TRBD2 as a possible D gene (6 bases). The CDR3 contains 16 residues. V lost 4 bases, J lost 4 bases, and 21 bases lay in between. Germline V gives CDR1 SGDLS, CDR2 YYNGEE. In DNA, the CDR3 is TGTGCCAGCAGCCGGAGGGCGGGGAACGTAAGGTACGAGCAGTACTTC. This gives the protein CASSRRAGNVRYEQYF.

This clone was seen once. The genes are TRBV3-1 (or the pseudogene TRBV3-2) and TRBJ2-5; TRBD2 agrees at 9 bases. Germline CDR1 is LGHDT and CDR2 is YNNKEL (reference sequence). The CDR3 is made up of 14 amino acids. V gave up 4 bases and J gave up 5 bases; unmatched junction bases: 5. CDR3 sequence: CASSPGLAQETQYF. The CDR3, as DNA: TGTGCCAGCAGCCCGGGACTAGCCCAGGAGACCCAGTACTTC.

The rearrangement joins TRBV2 to TRBJ1-4; D is possibly TRBD1 (5 bases). Per the germline V gene, CDR1 is SNHLY and CDR2 is FYNNEI. The CDR3 has 16 residues. V dropped 3 bases and J dropped 5 bases, with 16 bases sitting between them. The CDR3 loop is CASSERTQLMNEKLFF. The CDR3 region has the DNA TGTGCCAGCAGTGAGCGGACACAACTAATGAATGAAAAACTGTTTTTT.

This clone showed up just a few times. The V gene is TRBV5-4, the J gene TRBJ2-7, with TRBD2 identical over 8 bases. Germline-derived CDR1 and CDR2 are SGHNT and YYREEE (reference sequence). This CDR3 has 15 residues. J gave up 1 base and V 2 bases, and 5 bases lay outside the gene matches. Written as DNA, the CDR3 is TGTGCCAGCAGCTTTAGCGGGGTTACTTCCTACGAGCAGTACTTC. Translated, it gives CASSFSGVTSYEQYF.

This clone has a single count. The chain joins TRBV10-2 to TRBJ2-1; D remains ambiguous. Trimming removed 0 bases from V and 12 bases from J, with 12 bases in between. From germline, CDR1 is WSHSY and CDR2 SAAADI. This CDR3 has 13 amino acids. CDR3 nucleotides: TGCGCCAGCAGTGAGTCATTGCCTTCGGGGCAGTTCTTC. As protein: CASSESLPSGQFF.

Written as DNA, the CDR3 is TGTGCCAGTAGTATAAGGGCGGACACTTACAATGAGCAGTTCTTC. Its protein is CASSIRADTYNEQFF. The chain employs TRBV19 and TRBJ2-1; D may be TRBD1 (5 bases). The length of the CDR3 is 15 residues. Germline CDR1 is LNHDA and CDR2 is SQIVND (reference sequence). The V end was cut by 2 bases, the J end by 4 bases, with 12 bases between.

This chain links TRBV4-1 with TRBJ1-4, with TRBD1 matching over 7 bases. The CDR3 contains 15 residues. The J segment lost 7 bases and the V segment lost 4 bases, leaving 9 bases of the junction unmatched. From germline, CDR1 is MGHRA and CDR2 YSYEKL. The CDR3 region is CASSLDRAIGEKLFF. For the CDR3, the DNA is TGCGCCAGCAGCCTTGACAGGGCGATCGGTGAAAAACTGTTTTTT.

A single count supports this clone. CDR3 region: CASSARDYDGEQFF. The CDR3 DNA follows: TGTGCCAGCAGTGCCCGGGACTACGACGGTGAGCAGTTCTTC. V gene TRBV2 combines with J gene TRBJ2-1; 7 positions match TRBD2. Trimming removed 4 bases from V and 9 bases from J; junction bases left unmatched: 9. Germline loops: CDR1 SNHLY, CDR2 FYNNEI. The length of the CDR3 is 14 residues. Full variable domain (rest looked up from reference TRBV2 and TRBJ2-1): EPEVTQTPSHQVTQMGQEVILRCVPISNHLYFYWYRQILGQKVEFLVSFYNNEISEKSEIFDDQFSVERPDGSNFTLKIRSTKLEDSAMYFCASSARDYDGEQFFGPGTRLTVL.

The gene calls are TRBV28 and TRBJ1-2; no reliable D call. The CDR3 loop spans 14 amino acids. CDR1 and CDR2 from the germline V gene are MDHEN and SYDVKM. The V gene lost 5 bases and the J gene lost 1 base, with 11 bases spanning the gap. CDR3 sequence reads: CASSLTGVNYGYTF. CDR3 sequence (DNA): TGTGCCAGCAGTCTCACGGGAGTTAACTATGGCTACACCTTC.